This TCR beta chain was observed in a study of T cell repertoires in cytomegalovirus infection. The CDR3 consists of 14 residues. In germline, CDR1 is SEHNR, CDR2 FQNEAQ (reference sequence). V shed 5 bases, J shed 2 bases, and the junction held 6 bases outside the gene matches. One entry per CDR3 protein results from TCRdb running MiXCR on the reads. The sample yields about 530,000 distinct CDR3 sequences, about a quarter seen once. A few counts support this clonotype. This TCR came from a human donor in good health (CMV status not recorded). Some clones in this sample may be carry-over from other donors' samples. The material sequenced was PBMCs. The rearrangement uses TRBV7-9 and TRBJ2-7; 7 bases agree with TRBD1. The CDR3 sequence: CASSDTGTAYEQYF. In DNA form, the CDR3 reads TGTGCCAGCAGCGACACCGGGACAGCCTACGAGCAGTACTTC.